Shown below are 8 T cell receptor beta chains from a single sample sequenced in a study of neoadjuvant anti-PD-1 for oral cavity cancer. Libraries were prepared by immunoSEQ multiplex PCR; TCRdb keeps only in-frame clonotypes and omits some of them. The profile shows approximately 67,000 clones, about four fifths of them singletons. Material: PBMCs, obtained before nivolumab (anti-PD-1) treatment. These TCRs come from a person aged 40 to 85 with oral cavity squamous cell carcinoma.

The gene calls are TRBV30 and TRBJ1-5, with a tentative D call TRBD1 (5 bases). The germline V gene encodes CDR1 GTSNPN and CDR2 SVGIG (reference sequence). The CDR3 spans 13 residues. Between the trimmed V and J ends, which lost 0 bases and 5 bases, there was a span of 8 bases. CDR3 bases: TGTGCCTGGAGTGTGGGGCAATATCAGCCCCAGCATTTT. It yields the protein CAWSVGQYQPQHF.

The chain joins TRBV5-4 to TRBJ2-1; tentative D call: TRBD1 (5 bases). CDR3 size: 17 residues. V was shortened by 4 bases and J by 6 bases, with 23 bases between the two germline ends. Germline V lookup: CDR1 SGHNT, CDR2 YYREEE (reference sequence). The CDR3 bases are TGTGCCAGCAGCCCTCCCAAGAGACAGAGTTCCATCAATGAGCAGTTCTTC. Amino acid sequence: CASSPPKRQSSINEQFF.

J is TRBJ2-7 and V is TRBV7-9; the D gene could be TRBD1 or TRBD2 (6 bases each). The CDR3 has 16 residues. V was cut by 5 bases and J by 1 base, with 18 bases left in between. Germline V gene sequence: CDR1 SEHNR, CDR2 FQNEAQ (reference sequence). The CDR3 DNA is TGTGCCAGCAGCCCGGTAGGGGGGCAAGGGTCCTACGAGCAGTACTTC. Translating it yields CASSPVGGQGSYEQYF.

V is TRBV7-6 and J is TRBJ1-1; D call uncertain. This CDR3 has 13 residues. Germline V gene data show CDR1 as SGHVS and CDR2 as FNYEAQ. Trimming stripped 5 bases from V and 2 bases from J, with 9 bases between. CDR3 sequence reads: CASSAYLNTEAFF. For the CDR3, the DNA is TGTGCCAGCAGCGCATACCTCAACACTGAAGCTTTCTTT.

The chain carries TRBV2 and TRBJ1-3, with D tentatively TRBD1 (5 bases). CDR1 and CDR2 (germline): SNHLY, FYNNEI. The V gene lost 6 bases and the J gene lost 0 bases, with 9 bases spanning the gap. The CDR3 totals 14 residues. CDR3 nucleotides: TGTGCCAGCAGCGACAGACCCTCTGGAAACACCATATATTTT. Its translation: CASSDRPSGNTIYF.

The gene calls are TRBV2 and TRBJ2-3; D gene uncertain. CDR3 size: 12 residues. V gave up 7 bases and J gave up 3 bases, with 8 bases separating them. Looked up from germline, CDR1 is SNHLY and CDR2 is FYNNEI. The CDR3, as DNA: TGTGCCAGCAAACAGCTAACAGATACGCAGTATTTT. This sequence encodes CASKQLTDTQYF.

The chain employs TRBV7-8 and TRBJ2-7; 7 bases are shared with TRBD1. V dropped 7 bases and J dropped 4; count of bases not matched to a gene: 10. Germline V lookup: CDR1 SGHVS, CDR2 FQNEAQ. This CDR3 has 14 amino acids. CDR3: CASTQARQGYEQYF. Written as DNA, the CDR3 is TGTGCCAGCACCCAGGCCAGACAGGGTTACGAGCAGTACTTC. Full variable domain (remainder filled in from reference TRBV7-8 and TRBJ2-7): GAGVSQSPRYKVAKRGQDVALRCDPISGHVSLFWYQQALGQGPEFLTYFQNEAQLDKSGLPSDRFFAERPEGSVSTLKIQRTQQEDSAVYLCASTQARQGYEQYFGPGTRLTVT.

This chain joins TRBV30 and TRBJ1-3; 7 positions match TRBD1. The V gene's germline CDR1 is GTSNPN and CDR2 SVGIG (reference sequence). The CDR3 runs 14 residues. V gave up 0 bases and J gave up 8 bases; unmatched junction bases: 7. The CDR3 region is CAWSVQSGGYTIYF. The CDR3 nucleotides read TGTGCCTGGAGTGTACAGTCAGGGGGATACACCATATATTTT.